This T cell receptor (beta chain) derives from a study of OX40 agonist ivuxolimab in advanced cancers. Study findings and constraints: Expanded peripheral T-cell antigen specificity went undetermined. Among some nonresponders, normalized T-cell clonal expansion was also low.

Method: immunoSEQ multiplex PCR; TCRdb's copy keeps in-frame clones and lacks some. Altogether 90,000 to 120,000 clones are present, 80% to 95% being singletons, with the ten largest covering approximately 0.63%. Remarks on this clone: Its antigen is unidentified.

The sample in question was CD4+ or CD8+ T cells sorted from blood, obtained in a trial of the OX40 agonist ivuxolimab. The origin of this receptor is an adult with an advanced solid tumor such as melanoma, head and neck, liver or kidney cancer.

The DNA for the CDR3 is TGTGCCAGTAGTATTGTCTGGAGATCGGCCACCGGGGAGCTGTTTTTT. Amino acid sequence: CASSIVWRSATGELFF. J is TRBJ2-2 and V is TRBV19; no firm D call. CDR1 is LNHDA and CDR2 is SQIVND in the germline V gene (reference sequence). V was clipped by 3 bases and J by 4 bases, with 15 bases between them. This CDR3 comprises 16 residues.